The entry that follows covers one TCR beta chain sequence. What it binds is not known. Primers included in the PCR were 60 Vbeta and 13 Jbeta primers. Produced via immunoSEQ multiplex PCR; TCRdb's table is partial and in-frame only. This table has approximately 180,000 clones, around 80% appearing once. Samples came from healthy bone marrow donors. Nominally healthy donors provided the samples, though records likely missed some immune exposures. After removal of 5 bases from V and 2 bases from J, the junction contained 6 bases not matched to a gene. CDR3 length: 15 amino acids. CDR1 and CDR2 (germline): MDHEN, SYDVKM. The sample originates from a study of cytomegalovirus exposure and HLA in healthy donors. Findings and limits, study-wide: The listing of 160 or so TCR beta chains classed them as cytomegalovirus-associated.

The sample comprised PBMCs. This receptor was obtained from a woman aged 30 to 39 in good health and CMV-seronegative. The rearrangement links TRBV28 to TRBJ2-1; 7 bases fit TRBD2. The CDR3 DNA sequence: TGTGCCAGCAGTCCCCACGGGAGGCCCTACAATGAGCAGTTCTTC. It encodes CASSPHGRPYNEQFF.